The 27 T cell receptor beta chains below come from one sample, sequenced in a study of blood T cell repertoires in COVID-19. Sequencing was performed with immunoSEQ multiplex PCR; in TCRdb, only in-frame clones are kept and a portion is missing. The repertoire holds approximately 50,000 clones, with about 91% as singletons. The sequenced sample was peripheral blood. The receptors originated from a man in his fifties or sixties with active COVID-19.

CDR3 sequence (DNA): TGTGCCAGCAGGCTCCGGGACAGGGATGGCTACACCTTC. It specifies CASRLRDRDGYTF. This rearrangement joins TRBV28 to TRBJ1-2, with 9 nucleotides matching TRBD1. CDR1 is MDHEN and CDR2 is SYDVKM in the germline V gene. The CDR3 covers 13 residues. V shed 6 bases and J 6 bases; nucleotides not matched to a gene: 5.

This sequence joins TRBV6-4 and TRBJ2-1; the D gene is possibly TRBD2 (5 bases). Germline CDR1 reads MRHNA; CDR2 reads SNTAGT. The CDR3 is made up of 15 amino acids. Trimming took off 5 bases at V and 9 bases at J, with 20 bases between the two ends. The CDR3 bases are TGTGCCAGCAGTCCCGCGATAGCGTTATCCGGTGAGCAGTTCTTC. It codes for CASSPAIALSGEQFF.

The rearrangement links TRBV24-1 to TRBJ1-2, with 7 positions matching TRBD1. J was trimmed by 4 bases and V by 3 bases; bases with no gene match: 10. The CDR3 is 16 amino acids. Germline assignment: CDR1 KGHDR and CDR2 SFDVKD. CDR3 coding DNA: TGTGCCACCAGTGATCCTAGGACAGGAGGGGTCTATGGCTACACCTTC. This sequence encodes CATSDPRTGGVYGYTF.

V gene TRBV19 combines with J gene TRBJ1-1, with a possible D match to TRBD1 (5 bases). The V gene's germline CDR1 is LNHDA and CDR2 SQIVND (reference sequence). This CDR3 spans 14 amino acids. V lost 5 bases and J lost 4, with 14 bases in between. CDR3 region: CASSLTGLSTEAFF. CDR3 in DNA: TGTGCCAGTAGTTTAACAGGCTTAAGCACTGAAGCTTTCTTT.

Here the CDR3 DNA reads TGCGCCAGCAGTGCGCAGGGTTGGGCCACCAATGAGCAGTTCTTC. Protein product: CASSAQGWATNEQFF. The gene calls are TRBV10-1 and TRBJ2-1; TRBD1 might be the D (5 bases). The CDR3 totals 15 residues. Germline assignment: CDR1 WNHNN and CDR2 SYGVQD (reference sequence). V gave up 4 bases and J gave up 6 bases, with 16 bases separating them.

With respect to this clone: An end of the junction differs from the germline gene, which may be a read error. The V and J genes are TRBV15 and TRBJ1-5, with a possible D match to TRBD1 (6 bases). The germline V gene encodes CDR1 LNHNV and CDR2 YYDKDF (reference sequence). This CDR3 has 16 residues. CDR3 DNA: TGTGCCACCAGCAGCGGGGACAACCCAATCAATCAGCCCCGGCATTTT. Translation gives CATSSGDNPINQPRHF. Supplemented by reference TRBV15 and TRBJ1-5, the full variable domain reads DAMVIQNPRYQVTQFGKPVTLSCSQTLNHNVMYWYQQKSSQAPKLLFHYYDKDFNNEADTPDNFQSRRPNTSFCFLDIRSPGLGDTAMYLCATSSGDNPINQPRHFGDGTRLSIL.

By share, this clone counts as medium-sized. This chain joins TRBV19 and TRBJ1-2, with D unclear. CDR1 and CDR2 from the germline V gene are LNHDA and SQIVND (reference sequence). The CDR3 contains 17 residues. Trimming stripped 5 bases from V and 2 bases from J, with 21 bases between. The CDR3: CASSASQFVPRNYGYTF. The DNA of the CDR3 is TGTGCCAGTAGTGCGTCCCAGTTCGTCCCGAGGAACTATGGCTACACCTTC.

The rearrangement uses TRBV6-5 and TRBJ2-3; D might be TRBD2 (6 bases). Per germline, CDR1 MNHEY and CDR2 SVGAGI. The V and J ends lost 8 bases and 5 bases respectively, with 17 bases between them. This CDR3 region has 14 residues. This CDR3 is CASLPGGSGDTQYF. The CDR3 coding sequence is TGTGCCAGCCTACCTGGGGGGTCCGGAGATACGCAGTATTTT.

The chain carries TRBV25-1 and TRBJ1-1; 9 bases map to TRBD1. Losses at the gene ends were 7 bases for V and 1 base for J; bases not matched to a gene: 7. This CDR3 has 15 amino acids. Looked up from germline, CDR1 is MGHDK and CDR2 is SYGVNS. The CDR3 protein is CASTNPGQGNTEAFF. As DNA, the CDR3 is TGTGCCAGCACTAATCCGGGACAGGGGAACACTGAAGCTTTCTTT.

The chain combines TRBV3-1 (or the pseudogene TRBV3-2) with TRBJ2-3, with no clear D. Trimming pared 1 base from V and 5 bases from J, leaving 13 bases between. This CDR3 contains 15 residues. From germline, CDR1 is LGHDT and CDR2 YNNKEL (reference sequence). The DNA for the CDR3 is TGTGCCAGCAGCCAAGGGCCCACGACGGGAGATACGCAGTATTTT. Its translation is CASSQGPTTGDTQYF.

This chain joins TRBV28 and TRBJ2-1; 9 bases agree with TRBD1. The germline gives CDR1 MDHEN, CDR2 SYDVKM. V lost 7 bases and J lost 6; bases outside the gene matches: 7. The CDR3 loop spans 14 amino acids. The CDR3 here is CASTVGDRVNEQFF. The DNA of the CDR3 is TGTGCCAGCACCGTTGGGGACAGGGTCAATGAGCAGTTCTTC.

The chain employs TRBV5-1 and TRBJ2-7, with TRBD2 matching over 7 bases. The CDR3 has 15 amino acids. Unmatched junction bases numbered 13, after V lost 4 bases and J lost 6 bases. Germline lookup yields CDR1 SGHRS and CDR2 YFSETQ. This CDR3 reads CASSPTSIGAGEQYF. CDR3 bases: TGCGCCAGCAGCCCGACTAGCATCGGGGCTGGCGAGCAGTACTTC.

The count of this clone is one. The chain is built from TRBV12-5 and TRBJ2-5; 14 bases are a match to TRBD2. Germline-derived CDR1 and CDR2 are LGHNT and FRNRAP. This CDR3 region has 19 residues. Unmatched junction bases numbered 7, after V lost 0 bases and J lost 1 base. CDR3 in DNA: TGTGCTAGTGGTTTGGTCCCCCACGGGACTAGCGGGGGCCAAGAGACCCAGTACTTC. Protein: CASGLVPHGTSGGQETQYF.

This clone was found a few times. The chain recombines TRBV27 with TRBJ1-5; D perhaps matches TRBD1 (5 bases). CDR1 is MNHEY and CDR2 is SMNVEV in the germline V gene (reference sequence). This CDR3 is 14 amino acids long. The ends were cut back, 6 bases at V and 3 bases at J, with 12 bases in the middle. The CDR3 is CASRPQGSNQPQHF. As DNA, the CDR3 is TGTGCCAGCAGGCCCCAGGGATCCAATCAGCCCCAGCATTTT.

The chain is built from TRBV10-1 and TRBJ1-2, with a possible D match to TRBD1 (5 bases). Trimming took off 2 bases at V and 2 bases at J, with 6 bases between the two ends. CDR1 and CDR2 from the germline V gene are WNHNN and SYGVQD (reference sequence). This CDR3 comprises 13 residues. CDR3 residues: CASSEGQNYGYTF. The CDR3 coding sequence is TGCGCCAGCAGTGAGGGACAAAACTATGGCTACACCTTC.

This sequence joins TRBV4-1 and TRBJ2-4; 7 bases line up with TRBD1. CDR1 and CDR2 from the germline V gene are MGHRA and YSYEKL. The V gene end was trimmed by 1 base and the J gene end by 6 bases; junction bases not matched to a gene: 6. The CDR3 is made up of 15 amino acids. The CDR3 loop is CASSQVAGQANIQYF. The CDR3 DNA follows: TGCGCCAGCAGCCAAGTTGCCGGACAGGCAAACATTCAGTACTTC.

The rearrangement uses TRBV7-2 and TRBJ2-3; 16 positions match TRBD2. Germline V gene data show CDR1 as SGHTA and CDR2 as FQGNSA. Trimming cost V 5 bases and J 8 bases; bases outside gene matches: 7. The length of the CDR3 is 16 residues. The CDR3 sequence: CASSVGLAGGEGTQYF. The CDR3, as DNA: TGTGCCAGCAGCGTGGGACTAGCGGGAGGGGAAGGTACGCAGTATTTT.

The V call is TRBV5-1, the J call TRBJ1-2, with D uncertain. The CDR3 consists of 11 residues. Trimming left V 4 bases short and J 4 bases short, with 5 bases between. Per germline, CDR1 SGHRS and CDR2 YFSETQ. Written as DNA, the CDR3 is TGCGCCAGCAGCCCCGGCTATGGCTACACCTTC. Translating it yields CASSPGYGYTF.

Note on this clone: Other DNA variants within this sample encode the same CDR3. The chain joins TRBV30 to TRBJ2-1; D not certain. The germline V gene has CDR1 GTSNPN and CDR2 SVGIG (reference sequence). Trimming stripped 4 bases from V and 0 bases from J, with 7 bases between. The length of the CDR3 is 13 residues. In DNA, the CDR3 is TGTGCCTGGACGGGTAGCTCCTACAATGAGCAGTTCTTC. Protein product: CAWTGSSYNEQFF.

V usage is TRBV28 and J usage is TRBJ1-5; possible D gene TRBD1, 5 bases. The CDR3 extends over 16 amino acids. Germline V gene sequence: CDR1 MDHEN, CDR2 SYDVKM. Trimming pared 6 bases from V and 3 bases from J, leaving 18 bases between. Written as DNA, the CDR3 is TGTGCCAGCAGCCGGGGGACGGGGGTTGTCAATCAGCCCCAGCATTTT. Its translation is CASSRGTGVVNQPQHF.

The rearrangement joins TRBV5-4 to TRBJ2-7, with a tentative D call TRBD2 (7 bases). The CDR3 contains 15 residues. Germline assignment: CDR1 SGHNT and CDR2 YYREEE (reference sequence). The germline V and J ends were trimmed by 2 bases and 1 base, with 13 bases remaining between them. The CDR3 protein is CASSLRGGASYEQYF. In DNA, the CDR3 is TGTGCCAGCAGCTTACGCGGGGGCGCGTCCTACGAGCAGTACTTC.

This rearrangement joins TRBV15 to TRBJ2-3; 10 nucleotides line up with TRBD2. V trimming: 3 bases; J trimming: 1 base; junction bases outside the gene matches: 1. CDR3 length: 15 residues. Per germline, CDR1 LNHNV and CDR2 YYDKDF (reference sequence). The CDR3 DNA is TGTGCCACCAGCAGCCTAGCGGGAGGCACAGATACGCAGTATTTT. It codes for CATSSLAGGTDTQYF.

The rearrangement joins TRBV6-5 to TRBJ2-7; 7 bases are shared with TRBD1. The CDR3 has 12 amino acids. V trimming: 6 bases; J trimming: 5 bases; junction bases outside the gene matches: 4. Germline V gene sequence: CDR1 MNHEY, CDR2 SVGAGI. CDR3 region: CASSGDSDEQYF. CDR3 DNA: TGTGCCAGCAGCGGGGACAGCGACGAGCAGTACTTC.

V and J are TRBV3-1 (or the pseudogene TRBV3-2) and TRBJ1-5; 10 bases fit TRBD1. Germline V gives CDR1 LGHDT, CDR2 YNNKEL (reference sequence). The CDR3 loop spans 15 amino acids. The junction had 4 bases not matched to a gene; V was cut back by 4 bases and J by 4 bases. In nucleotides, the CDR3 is TGTGCCAGCAGCCTCGGGACAGGGGATAATCAGCCCCAGCATTTT. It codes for CASSLGTGDNQPQHF.

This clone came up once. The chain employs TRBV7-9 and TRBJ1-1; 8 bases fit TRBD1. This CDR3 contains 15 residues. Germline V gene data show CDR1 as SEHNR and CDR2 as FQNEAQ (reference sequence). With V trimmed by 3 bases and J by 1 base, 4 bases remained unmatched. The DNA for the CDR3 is TGTGCCAGCAGCTTTCCAGGGGGCGCGAACACTGAAGCTTTCTTT. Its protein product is CASSFPGGANTEAFF. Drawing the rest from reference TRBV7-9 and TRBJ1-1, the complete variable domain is DTGVSQNPRHKITKRGQNVTFRCDPISEHNRLYWYRQTLGQGPEFLTYFQNEAQLEKSRLLSDRFSAERPKGSFSTLEIQRTEQGDSAMYLCASSFPGGANTEAFFGQGTRLTVV.

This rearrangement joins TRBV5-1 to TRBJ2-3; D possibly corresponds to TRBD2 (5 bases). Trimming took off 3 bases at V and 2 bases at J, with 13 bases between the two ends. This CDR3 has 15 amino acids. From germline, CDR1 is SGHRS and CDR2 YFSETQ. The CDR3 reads CASSYLGLNTDTQYF. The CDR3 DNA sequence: TGCGCCAGCAGCTACCTTGGACTGAACACAGATACGCAGTATTTT.

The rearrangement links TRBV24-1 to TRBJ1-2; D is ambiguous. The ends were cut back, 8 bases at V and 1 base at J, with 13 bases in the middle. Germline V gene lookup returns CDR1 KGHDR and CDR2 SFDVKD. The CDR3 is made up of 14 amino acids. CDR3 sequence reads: CATTWGGLNYGYTF. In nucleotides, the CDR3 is TGTGCCACCACGTGGGGAGGGCTTAACTATGGCTACACCTTC.